This T cell receptor beta chain was sequenced during a study of T cells after yellow fever vaccination. A 5'RACE template-switching step, the method used to make TCR cDNA, added a universal primer site and UMIs. In TCRdb, the 5' RACE reads were re-called with MiXCR into one record per CDR3 protein. The repertoire holds more than 300,000 distinct CDR3 sequences, with roughly a tenth as singletons. Germline lookup yields CDR1 DFQATT and CDR2 SNEGSKA (reference sequence). This CDR3 is 13 amino acids long. Between the trimmed V and J ends, which lost 6 bases and 6 bases, there was a span of 17 bases. V gene TRBV20-1 combines with J gene TRBJ1-2; D unresolved. The sequences come from CD4+ T cells sorted from PBMCs, collected 45 days after the yellow fever booster vaccination. The receptor comes from a young man who received the YFV17D yellow fever vaccine. This chain's CDR3 is CSARFGPINGYTF. CDR3 DNA sequence: TGCAGTGCGCGATTCGGACCGATTAATGGCTACACCTTC.